The 7 T cell receptor beta chains given below trace back to one sample, sequenced in a study of blood T cell repertoires in COVID-19 (TCRdb year 2020). Libraries were constructed by the immunoSEQ multiplex PCR assay. The table comes from immuneACCESS by way of TCRdb, which keeps in-frame sequences with V and J called. Part of the clones is missing from these tables; in studies checked, under half for an unresolved V gene and the rest for unknown reasons. Across this sample there are some 490,000 clones, with more than 85% seen only once. Jointly, the top ten make up around 7.9% of the sample. Sequencing used PBMCs or T cells enriched from blood (not recorded which). The receptors shown here come from a woman aged 55 to 70 who had recovered from COVID-19.

The J gene is TRBJ2-5, the V gene TRBV15, with D tentatively TRBD2 (5 bases). The length of the CDR3 is 12 residues. The ends were cut back, 5 bases at V and 1 base at J, with 5 bases in the middle. The germline V gene encodes CDR1 LNHNV and CDR2 YYDKDF (reference sequence). CDR3 sequence (DNA): TGTGCCACCAGCCGGGGCCAAGAGACCCAGTACTTC. Translating gives CATSRGQETQYF.

The rearrangement joins TRBV4-1 to TRBJ1-2; a weak D match, TRBD1 (5 bases). CDR3 length equals 16 residues. Trimming took off 3 bases at V and 6 bases at J, with 20 bases between the two ends. Germline assignment: CDR1 MGHRA and CDR2 YSYEKL. The CDR3 loop is CASSHGRGEDLDGYTF. For the CDR3, the DNA is TGCGCCAGCAGCCACGGGCGGGGGGAGGACTTGGATGGCTACACCTTC.

The V call is TRBV14, the J call TRBJ2-7; the D gene is possibly TRBD1 (6 bases). CDR1 and CDR2 from the germline V gene are SGHDN and FVKESK. The CDR3 is made up of 13 amino acids. The CDR3 DNA reads as TGTGCCAGCAGCCCTCGGGACAACCGAACCGATGACGTC. It yields the protein CASSPRDNRTDDV.

V is TRBV9 and J is TRBJ2-3, with TRBD2 identical over 9 bases. After removal of 3 bases from V and 8 bases from J, the junction contained 19 bases not matched to a gene. Germline V gene lookup returns CDR1 SGDLS and CDR2 YYNGEE. The CDR3 loop spans 18 amino acids. The CDR3 DNA reads as TGTGCCAGCAGCGGGGAAGCGGGGGGTGTTTTCACTGGACGTACGCAGTATTTT. Translation: CASSGEAGGVFTGRTQYF.

J is TRBJ1-1 and V is TRBV19, with 7 nucleotides matching TRBD1. The CDR3 extends over 16 amino acids. Germline loops: CDR1 LNHDA, CDR2 SQIVND (reference sequence). Unmatched junction bases numbered 10, after V lost 5 bases and J lost 1 base. CDR3 DNA sequence: TGTGCCAGTAGTGGGACCCGGGACAGAGCGAACACTGAAGCTTTCTTT. This gives the protein CASSGTRDRANTEAFF.

This chain joins TRBV5-1 and TRBJ1-1; D possibly corresponds to TRBD1 (6 bases). This CDR3 region has 15 residues. Trimming cost V 1 base and J 0 bases, with 10 bases left between them. Germline assignment: CDR1 SGHRS and CDR2 YFSETQ. Written as DNA, the CDR3 is TGCGCCAGCAGCTTGACAGGGACCCTGAACACTGAAGCTTTCTTT. This codes for CASSLTGTLNTEAFF. The complete variable domain, with remaining parts taken from reference TRBV5-1 and TRBJ1-1, reads KAGVTQTPRYLIKTRGQQVTLSCSPISGHRSVSWYQQTPGQGLQFLFEYFSETQRNKGNFPGRFSGRQFSNSRSEMNVSTLELGDSALYLCASSLTGTLNTEAFFGQGTRLTVV.

The V gene is TRBV4-1, the J gene TRBJ2-1, with 11 nucleotides matching TRBD2. The CDR3 spans 16 residues. Germline trimming cut 0 bases from V and 10 bases from J; bases unmatched to any gene: 8. Germline assignment: CDR1 MGHRA and CDR2 YSYEKL. In DNA, the CDR3 is TGCGCCAGCAGCCAAGAATCGCTAGCGGGGGGCCTCGAGCAGTTCTTC. This codes for CASSQESLAGGLEQFF.